Sequencing of this TCR beta chain was carried out in a study of blood T cell repertoires in COVID-19. Turning to the study itself: COVID-19 samples from acute and convalescent phases originated in the United States, Italy and Spain.

Authors' methods: Amplification of reference gene primers was used by the study to estimate nucleated cell counts. Assay: immunoSEQ multiplex PCR; the TCRdb copy retains only in-frame clones and omits some. V and J calls and clone size are copied from that table; D and trimming were computed from the DNA. Of about 90,000 clones in the sample, approximately 75% are singletons; the top ten hold roughly an eighth. Germline lookup yields CDR1 KGHSH and CDR2 LQKENI. The CDR3 loop spans 17 amino acids. Trimming shortened V by 6 bases and J by 8 bases, and 23 bases separated the two germline ends. The V and J genes are TRBV18 and TRBJ1-6; D is undetermined. The TCR was taken from a human donor in a cohort sampled during active COVID-19. The sequenced sample was peripheral blood. CDR3 DNA sequence: TGTGCCAGCTCCCCGAGACTATCTACCGAGTCACATTCACCCCTCCACTTT. The encoded protein is CASSPRLSTESHSPLHF.